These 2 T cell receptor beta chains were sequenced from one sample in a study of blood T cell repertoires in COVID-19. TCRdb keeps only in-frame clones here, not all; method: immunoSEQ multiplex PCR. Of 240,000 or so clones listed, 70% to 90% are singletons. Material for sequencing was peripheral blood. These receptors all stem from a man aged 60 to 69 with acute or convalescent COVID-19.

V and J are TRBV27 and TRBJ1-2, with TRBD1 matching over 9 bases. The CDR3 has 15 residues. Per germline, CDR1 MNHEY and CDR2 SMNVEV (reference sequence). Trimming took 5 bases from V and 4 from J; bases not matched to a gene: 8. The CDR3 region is CASSRDRDGSYGYTF. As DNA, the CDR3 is TGTGCCAGCAGTCGGGACAGGGACGGTTCCTATGGCTACACCTTC.

CDR3 nucleotide sequence: TGTGCCACCAGCAGGTGGGGGGGCGAGCAGTACTTC. Translation gives CATSRWGGEQYF. The chain is built from TRBV15 and TRBJ2-7, with 7 bases aligning to TRBD2. Germline CDR1 LNHNV, CDR2 YYDKDF (reference sequence). With V trimmed by 3 bases and J by 6 bases, 2 bases remained unmatched. This CDR3 has 12 residues.